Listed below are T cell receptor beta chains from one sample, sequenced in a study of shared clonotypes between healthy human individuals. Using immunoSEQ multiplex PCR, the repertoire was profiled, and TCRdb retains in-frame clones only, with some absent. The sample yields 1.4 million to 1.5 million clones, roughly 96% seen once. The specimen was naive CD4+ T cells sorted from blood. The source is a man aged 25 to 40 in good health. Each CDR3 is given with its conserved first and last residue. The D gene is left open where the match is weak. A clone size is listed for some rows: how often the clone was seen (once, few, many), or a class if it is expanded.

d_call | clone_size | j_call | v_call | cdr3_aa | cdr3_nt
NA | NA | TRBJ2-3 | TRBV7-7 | CASSPRGGGKWDTQYF | TGTGCCAGCAGCCCCCGTGGGGGGGGCAAATGGGATACGCAGTATTTT
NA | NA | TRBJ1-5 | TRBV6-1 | CASRYLTGNQPQHF | TGTGCCAGCAGATATCTAACCGGCAATCAGCCCCAGCATTTT
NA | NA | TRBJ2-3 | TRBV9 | CASSAVGADTQYF | TGTGCCAGCAGCGCGGTAGGCGCAGATACGCAGTATTTT
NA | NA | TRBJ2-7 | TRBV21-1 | CARYLGAGPNEQYF | TGTGCCAGATATCTGGGGGCCGGGCCTAACGAGCAGTACTTC
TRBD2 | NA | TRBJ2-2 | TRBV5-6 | CASSSSSGSSPWELFF | TGTGCCAGCAGTTCTTCTAGCGGGAGCTCTCCCTGGGAGCTGTTTTTT
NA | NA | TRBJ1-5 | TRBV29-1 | CSVVPQWPESSNQPQHF | TGCAGCGTTGTGCCACAGTGGCCGGAAAGCAGCAATCAGCCCCAGCATTTT
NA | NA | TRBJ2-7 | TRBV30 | CAWTRTLDEQYF | TGTGCCTGGACTAGGACCTTGGATGAGCAGTACTTC
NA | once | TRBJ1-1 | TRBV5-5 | CASSKEGRRMNTEAFF | TGTGCCAGCAGCAAAGAGGGACGGAGAATGAACACTGAAGCTTTCTTT
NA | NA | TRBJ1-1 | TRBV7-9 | CASSLGEAENTEAFF | TGTGCCAGCAGCCTAGGGGAAGCCGAGAACACTGAAGCTTTCTTT
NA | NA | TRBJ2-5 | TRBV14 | CASSLRGVFQETQYF | TGTGCCAGCAGCCTAAGAGGGGTGTTTCAAGAGACCCAGTACTTC
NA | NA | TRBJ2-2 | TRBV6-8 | CAIPFEAENTGELFF | TGTGCCATCCCGTTTGAAGCGGAGAACACCGGGGAGCTGTTTTTT
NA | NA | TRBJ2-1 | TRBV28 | CASSLVRNEQFF | TGTGCCAGCAGTTTGGTAAGGAATGAGCAGTTCTTC
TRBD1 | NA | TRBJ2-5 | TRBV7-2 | CASRDRGPGTQYF | TGTGCCAGCAGGGACAGGGGGCCGGGGACCCAGTACTTC
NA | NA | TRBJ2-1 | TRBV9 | CASSVGPGVQDNEQFF | TGTGCCAGCAGCGTGGGGCCGGGAGTTCAAGACAATGAGCAGTTCTTC